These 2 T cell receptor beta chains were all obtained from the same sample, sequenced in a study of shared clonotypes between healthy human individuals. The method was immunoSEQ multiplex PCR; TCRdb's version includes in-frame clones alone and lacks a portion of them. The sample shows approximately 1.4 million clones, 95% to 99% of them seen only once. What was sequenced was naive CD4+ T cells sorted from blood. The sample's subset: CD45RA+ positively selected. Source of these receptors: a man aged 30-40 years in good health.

CDR3 protein: CASTTPGAGGYF. The CDR3 nucleotides are TGTGCCAGCACCACCCCGGGGGCAGGGGGGTACTTC. This chain joins TRBV28 and TRBJ2-7, with D possibly matching TRBD1 (7 bases). CDR3 length equals 12 residues. Germline V CDR1 and CDR2: MDHEN, SYDVKM. The V end lost 7 bases, the J end lost 12 bases, and 19 bases lay between the germline ends.

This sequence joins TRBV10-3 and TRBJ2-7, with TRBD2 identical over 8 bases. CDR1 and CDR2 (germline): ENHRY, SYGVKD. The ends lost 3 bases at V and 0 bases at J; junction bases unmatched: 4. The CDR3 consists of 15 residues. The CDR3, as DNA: TGTGCCATCAGTGACCTAGCGGGTAGCTCCTACGAGCAGTACTTC. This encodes CAISDLAGSSYEQYF.